Listed below are T cell receptor beta chains from one sample, sequenced in a study of OX40 agonist ivuxolimab in advanced cancers. Assay: immunoSEQ multiplex PCR; the TCRdb copy retains only in-frame clones and omits some. The repertoire holds some 64,000 clones, about 90% seen once, with just under 0.35% in the top ten. The input for sequencing was CD4+ or CD8+ T cells sorted from blood, taken in a trial of the OX40 agonist ivuxolimab. The source of these receptors is an adult with an advanced solid tumor such as melanoma, head and neck, liver or kidney cancer. Each CDR3 is given with its conserved first and last residue. A D gene is named only where the DNA matches it firmly. Some rows have no size entry. The others give once, few or many, or a class for an expanded clone.

clone size	V gene	D gene	J gene	CDR3 protein	CDR3 DNA
.	TRBV7-9	TRBD2	TRBJ2-3	CASSRLAGGYLRTDTQYF	TGTGCCAGCAGCCGACTAGCGGGGGGGTACCTAAGGACAGATACGCAGTATTTT
.	TRBV7-8	.	TRBJ1-1	CASSLNKNTEAFF	TGTGCCAGCAGCTTAAACAAGAACACTGAAGCTTTCTTT
.	TRBV4-2	.	TRBJ1-1	CASSQERRLNTEAFF	TGTGCCAGCAGCCAAGAACGCCGGTTGAACACTGAAGCTTTCTTT
.	TRBV11-3	TRBD2	TRBJ2-2	CASSASGGSGVNTGELFF	TGTGCCAGCAGCGCCTCGGGTGGTAGCGGGGTCAACACCGGGGAGCTGTTTTTT
.	TRBV11-2	.	TRBJ1-2	CASSLAGDTRWGYGYTF	TGTGCCAGCAGCTTAGCGGGGGACACCCGATGGGGCTATGGCTACACCTTC
.	TRBV6-1	.	TRBJ2-7	CASSVPTEPTYEQYF	TGTGCCAGCAGTGTCCCGACGGAACCAACCTACGAGCAGTACTTC
.	TRBV6-5	TRBD1	TRBJ1-6	CASGQGSSPLHF	TGTGCCAGCGGACAGGGGAGTTCACCCCTCCACTTT
.	TRBV19	.	TRBJ2-7	CASSIVVGTEQYF	TGTGCCAGTAGTATAGTGGTGGGGACCGAGCAGTACTTC
.	TRBV30	.	TRBJ2-4	CAWSASGTQNIQYF	TGTGCCTGGAGCGCCTCCGGGACACAAAACATTCAGTACTTC
once	TRBV6-1	.	TRBJ1-5	CASTTDSGRGQPQHF	TGTGCCAGCACGACGGACAGCGGTAGAGGGCAGCCCCAGCATTTT
.	TRBV21-1	.	TRBJ1-5	CASSPRDRITYSNQPQHF	TGTGCCAGCAGCCCCCGGGACAGGATAACTTATAGCAATCAGCCCCAGCATTTT
.	TRBV7-8	.	TRBJ2-2	CASSVHSTGNTGELFF	TGTGCCAGCAGCGTTCACAGCACGGGGAACACCGGGGAGCTGTTTTTT
.	TRBV9	.	TRBJ2-6	CASSVYRAGANVLTF	TGTGCCAGCAGCGTGTACAGGGCTGGGGCCAACGTCCTGACTTTC
.	TRBV29-1	.	TRBJ2-7	CSVGDKPYEQYF	TGCAGCGTTGGTGACAAACCCTACGAGCAGTACTTC
.	TRBV30	TRBD1	TRBJ1-4	CAWSRSQGATNEKLFF	TGTGCCTGGAGTCGATCCCAGGGGGCAACTAATGAAAAACTGTTTTTT
.	TRBV7-2	.	TRBJ2-7	CASSFTAGGTYEQYF	TGTGCCAGCAGCTTCACGGCAGGGGGGACCTACGAGCAGTACTTC
.	TRBV6-1	.	TRBJ1-5	CASKNWGNQPQHF	TGTGCCAGCAAGAACTGGGGCAATCAGCCCCAGCATTTT
.	TRBV30	TRBD1	TRBJ1-5	CAWGQGDQPQHF	TGTGCCTGGGGGCAGGGGGATCAGCCCCAGCATTTT
.	TRBV7-9	.	TRBJ2-3	CASRKTGLQISTDTQYF	TGTGCCAGCAGGAAAACGGGACTGCAGATTAGCACAGATACGCAGTATTTT
.	TRBV12-2	.	TRBJ2-4	CASRLHEGQRNIQYF	TGTGCAAGTCGCCTCCATGAGGGTCAGAGAAACATTCAGTACTTC
.	TRBV7-2	.	TRBJ2-3	CASSLQGGTNTQYF	TGTGCCAGCAGCTTACAGGGGGGGACTAATACGCAGTATTTT